This T cell receptor beta chain was retrieved from a study of blood T cell repertoires in COVID-19. Background on the study: COVID-19 samples collected from the United States, Italy and Spain covered acute and convalescent phases.

CDR1 is SGHRS and CDR2 is YFSETQ in the germline V gene. With 2 bases clipped from V and 5 bases from J, the junction kept 8 bases outside the gene matches. The length of the CDR3 is 16 residues. Clones were read by immunoSEQ multiplex PCR, and TCRdb kept only the in-frame ones, dropping some. Of about 150,000 clones detected, around 86% appear once; the ten largest clones hold approximately 13%. This sequence was found in a man between 65 and 80 years old who had recovered from COVID-19. This chain uses TRBV5-1 with TRBJ2-3; 10 bases align to TRBD2. The specimen sequenced was peripheral blood. The CDR3 sequence is CASSFNLAGDRDTQYF. The CDR3 DNA follows: TGCGCCAGCAGCTTCAACCTAGCGGGAGATCGAGATACGCAGTATTTT. Full variable domain (rest looked up from reference TRBV5-1 and TRBJ2-3): KAGVTQTPRYLIKTRGQQVTLSCSPISGHRSVSWYQQTPGQGLQFLFEYFSETQRNKGNFPGRFSGRQFSNSRSEMNVSTLELGDSALYLCASSFNLAGDRDTQYFGPGTRLTVL.